This TCR beta chain was retrieved from a study of T cells in Graves' hyperthyroidism and ophthalmopathy. Overall study results and limits: Ophthalmopathy was distinguished from stable hyperthyroidism by 13 V-J signatures. Most clonotypes expanded in thyroid above 0.001 were likewise present in blood.

Remarks on this clonotype: Antigen: not known.

Researchers barred patients who had uncontrolled infection, other autoimmune disease, pregnancy or lactation. Amplified TCR beta CDR3 regions came from RNA transcripts. The HTBI primer set was used in a first-round RT-PCR of the TCR CDR3. TCRdb reprocessed the multiplex PCR reads with MiXCR, giving one entry per CDR3 protein. The sample carries some 380,000 distinct CDR3 sequences, roughly 14% recorded once. V shed 3 bases, J shed 7 bases, and the junction held 2 bases outside the gene matches. CDR1 is DFQATT, CDR2 SNEGSKA, per germline (reference sequence). CDR3 length equals 14 residues. Sequencing was carried out using blood. The chain uses TRBV20-1 and TRBJ2-1; 14 bases fit TRBD2. The source is a man aged 25-40 years with Graves' hyperthyroidism that later progressed to Graves' ophthalmopathy. The CDR3 here is CSARGTSGGNEQFF. In nucleotides, the CDR3 is TGCAGTGCTAGGGGGACTAGCGGGGGTAATGAGCAGTTCTTC.